This T cell receptor (beta chain) came from a study of T-cell reconstitution after alpha-beta-depleted transplantation in children. This clonotype was detected a few times. The CDR3 contains 13 residues. Looked up from germline, CDR1 is MNHEY and CDR2 is SMNVEV (reference sequence). Deletions cut 5 bases from V and 4 bases from J, with 12 bases between. Preparation of the TCRbeta library involved a method that used unique molecular identifiers. TCRdb independently ran MiXCR on the PCR reads; one entry per CDR3 protein. The top ten hold less than 5% of the sample, which has roughly 610,000 distinct CDR3 sequences, 10% to 13% seen once.

This TCR was sampled from a human donor who donated a stem cell graft to a child with acute myeloid leukemia. This sample comprised PBMCs from the stem cell graft donor, obtained from the stem cell graft. This sequence joins TRBV27 and TRBJ2-7; tentatively, D is TRBD1 (6 bases). The DNA for the CDR3 is TGTGCCAGCAGTCCAGGGGACGGTTACGAGCAGTACTTC. Translated: CASSPGDGYEQYF.